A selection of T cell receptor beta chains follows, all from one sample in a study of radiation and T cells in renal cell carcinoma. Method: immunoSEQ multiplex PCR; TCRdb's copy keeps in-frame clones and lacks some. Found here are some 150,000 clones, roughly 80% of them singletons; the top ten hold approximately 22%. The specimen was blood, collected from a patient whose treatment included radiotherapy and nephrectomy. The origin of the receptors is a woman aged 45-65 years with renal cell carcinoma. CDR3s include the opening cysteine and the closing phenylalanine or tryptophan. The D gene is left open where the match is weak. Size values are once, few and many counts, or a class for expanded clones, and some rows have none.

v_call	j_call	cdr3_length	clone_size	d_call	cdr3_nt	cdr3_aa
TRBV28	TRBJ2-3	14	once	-	TGTGCCAGCAGTGTTGGGGGCGGCACAGATACGCAGTATTTT	CASSVGGGTDTQYF
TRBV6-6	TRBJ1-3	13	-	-	TGTGCCAGCAGTTATTTCTCTGGAAACACCATATATTTT	CASSYFSGNTIYF
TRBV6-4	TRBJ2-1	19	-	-	TGTGCCAGCAGTGACTCGCCCCACACTTCCGGGGTCACCTACAATGAGCAGTTCTTC	CASSDSPHTSGVTYNEQFF
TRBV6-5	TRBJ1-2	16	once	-	TGTGCCAGCAGTTACTCGACGGGCAGCCTAAGGGGAGGCTACACCTTC	CASSYSTGSLRGGYTF
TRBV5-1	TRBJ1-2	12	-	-	TGCGCCAGCAAACAAGGAACCCATGGCTACACCTTC	CASKQGTHGYTF
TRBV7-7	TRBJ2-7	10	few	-	TGTGCCACCAGGTGGATCGAGCAGTACTTC	CATRWIEQYF
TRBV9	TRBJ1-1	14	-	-	TGTGCCAGCAGCGTAACTAGCCGGAACACTGAAGCTTTCTTT	CASSVTSRNTEAFF
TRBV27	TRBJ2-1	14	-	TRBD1	TGTGCCAGCCGAAACAGGGGGGCCTCAGTCGAGCAGTTCTTC	CASRNRGASVEQFF
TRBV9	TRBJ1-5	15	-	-	TGTGCCAGCAGCGTAGAGGGACATAGCAATCAGCCCCAGCATTTT	CASSVEGHSNQPQHF
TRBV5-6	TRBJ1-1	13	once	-	TGTGCCAGCAGCCCGTACAAGGGCTCTGAAGCTTTCTTT	CASSPYKGSEAFF
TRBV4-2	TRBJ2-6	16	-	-	TGTGCCAGCACCCATCATGGGCTTTCTGGGGCCAACGTCCTGACTTTC	CASTHHGLSGANVLTF
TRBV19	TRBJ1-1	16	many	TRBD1	TGTGCCAGTGGGACAGGGATAAGGGGACCGAACACTGAAGCTTTCTTT	CASGTGIRGPNTEAFF
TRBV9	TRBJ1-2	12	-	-	TGTGCCAGCAGCGAACAGGATTATGGCTACACCTTC	CASSEQDYGYTF
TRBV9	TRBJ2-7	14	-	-	TGTGCCAGCAGCGTAGGAACGGGCTCTGACGAGCAGTACTTC	CASSVGTGSDEQYF
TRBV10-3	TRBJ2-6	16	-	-	TGTGCCATCAGTGAGTCCCGGTCAACTGGGGCCAACGTCCTGACTTTC	CAISESRSTGANVLTF
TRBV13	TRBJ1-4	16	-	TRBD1	TGTGCCAGCAGCTACGGGACAGCCACAACTAATGAAAAACTGTTTTTT	CASSYGTATTNEKLFF
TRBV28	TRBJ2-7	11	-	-	TGTGCCAGCAGCCGCAACTACGAGCAGTACTTC	CASSRNYEQYF
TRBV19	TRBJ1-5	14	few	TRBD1	TGTGCCAGTAGCGAACAGACAGGGAAGCAGCCCCAGCATTTT	CASSEQTGKQPQHF
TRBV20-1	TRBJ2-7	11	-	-	TGCAGTGCGGTGCGCGGGTACGAGCAGTACTTC	CSAVRGYEQYF
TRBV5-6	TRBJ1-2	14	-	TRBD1	TGTGCCAGCAGTCCGGGACAGGGGGCGCGGGGCTACACCTTC	CASSPGQGARGYTF
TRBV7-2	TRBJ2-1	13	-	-	TGTGCCAGCAACCGAATCAGGGGAAATGAGCAGTTCTTC	CASNRIRGNEQFF
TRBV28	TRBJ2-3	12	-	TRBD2	TGTGCCAGCAGATTTAGCGGGAGCACGCAGTATTTT	CASRFSGSTQYF
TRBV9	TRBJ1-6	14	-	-	TGTGCCAGCAGCGTAGCTGGGGGCCACTCACCCCTCCACTTT	CASSVAGGHSPLHF